The 15 T cell receptor beta chains in this list originate from one sample, sequenced in a study of multiple sclerosis patients with progressive multifocal leukoencephalopathy. This sample's time point: before natalizumab initiation. Generated by immunoSEQ multiplex PCR, the TCRdb table keeps only in-frame clones and is missing some. Altogether about 30,000 clones are present, around 93% being singletons, with the ten largest covering about 1.9%. Sequencing input: PBMCs. The receptors come from a man aged 25-45 years with multiple sclerosis.

V and J are TRBV6-5 and TRBJ1-2; tentatively, D is TRBD1 (5 bases). Germline V gene lookup returns CDR1 MNHEY and CDR2 SVGAGI. The ends were cut back, 5 bases at V and 4 bases at J, with 11 bases in the middle. This CDR3 contains 13 residues. CDR3 DNA: TGTGCCAGCAGTCTACGGGGGGGCTATGGCTACACCTTC. The encoded protein is CASSLRGGYGYTF.

The gene calls are TRBV30 and TRBJ1-2, with 10 nucleotides matching TRBD1. The CDR3 is made up of 16 amino acids. The trim removed 3 bases at V and 8 bases at J, leaving 15 bases unmatched. CDR1 and CDR2 from the germline V gene are GTSNPN and SVGIG (reference sequence). This chain's CDR3 is CAWRHPGTGAARGYTF. CDR3 nucleotides: TGTGCCTGGAGGCACCCCGGGACAGGGGCTGCCCGGGGCTACACCTTC.

The chain recombines TRBV14 with TRBJ1-5, with D uncertain. The CDR3 sequence is 14 residues long. Germline assignment: CDR1 SGHDN and CDR2 FVKESK. Trimming stripped 10 bases from V and 5 bases from J, with 18 bases between. In DNA, the CDR3 is TGTGCCAACCCGGAAGTCCGTAGATATCAGCCCCAGCATTTT. This translates into CANPEVRRYQPQHF.

The chain uses TRBV12-5 and TRBJ1-1; D not certain. The V end was cut by 0 bases, the J end by 7 bases, with 9 bases between. Germline CDR1 reads LGHNT; CDR2 reads FRNRAP. The CDR3 contains 13 residues. CDR3 nucleotides: TGTGCTAGTGGTTTGGTACTGGGTTTTGAAGCTTTCTTT. This translates into CASGLVLGFEAFF.

The table lists this clone with a count of one. V is TRBV2 and J is TRBJ2-2; 7 bases agree with TRBD1. After removal of 5 bases from V and 7 bases from J, the junction contained 10 bases not matched to a gene. The CDR3 is 15 amino acids. Germline values: CDR1 SNHLY, CDR2 FYNNEI. CDR3 region: CASSIGGLNLGELFF. CDR3 sequence (DNA): TGTGCCAGCAGTATAGGGGGCTTGAACCTCGGGGAGCTGTTTTTT.

The gene calls are TRBV7-8 and TRBJ2-3, with D possibly TRBD2 on 6 matching bases. The V gene's germline CDR1 is SGHVS and CDR2 FQNEAQ. This CDR3 contains 13 residues. The CDR3 sequence: CASRPAGSDTQYF. In DNA form, the CDR3 reads TGTGCGTCCCGTCCCGCGGGGTCAGATACGCAGTATTTT. Looking up the rest from reference TRBV7-8 and TRBJ2-3 gives the full variable domain: GAGVSQSPRYKVAKRGQDVALRCDPISGHVSLFWYQQALGQGPEFLTYFQNEAQLDKSGLPSDRFFAERPEGSVSTLKIQRTQQEDSAVYLCASRPAGSDTQYFGPGTRLTVL.

V is TRBV7-2 and J is TRBJ1-1, with 7 bases that match TRBD1. CDR3 size: 14 residues. Germline V gene sequence: CDR1 SGHTA, CDR2 FQGNSA. Trimming at V came to 5 bases and at J to 11 bases, leaving 14 bases not matched to a gene. The CDR3 sequence: CASSRPEGGSSAFF. As DNA, the CDR3 is TGTGCCAGCAGCCGCCCGGAAGGGGGCTCCAGTGCTTTCTTT.

The chain combines TRBV5-4 with TRBJ1-2, with D hard to call. The V end was cut by 4 bases, the J end by 10 bases, with 14 bases between. CDR1 SGHNT and CDR2 YYREEE come from the germline V gene (reference sequence). The CDR3 sequence is 12 residues long. DNA of the CDR3: TGTGCCAGCAGCGACGGAGATTGGGACTACACCTTC. Protein sequence: CASSDGDWDYTF.

The chain has TRBV19 and TRBJ1-5, with 8 nucleotides matching TRBD1. Germline CDR1 and CDR2: LNHDA and SQIVND (reference sequence). This CDR3 contains 15 residues. J gave up 5 bases and V 3 bases, and 6 bases lay outside the gene matches. The CDR3 reads CASSMVHRGDQPQHF. DNA for the CDR3: TGTGCCAGTAGTATGGTCCACAGGGGGGATCAGCCCCAGCATTTT.

The V call is TRBV7-9, the J call TRBJ2-5; 8 positions match TRBD1. The end of the DNA fits TRBJ2-7 better, so the J call may be wrong. The CDR3 length is 14 residues. Per germline, CDR1 SEHNR and CDR2 FQNEAQ (reference sequence). The CDR3 sequence: CASSSRDRFNEQYF. Here the CDR3 DNA reads TGTGCCAGCAGCTCCCGGGACAGGTTTAACGAGCAGTACTTC.

V usage is TRBV5-6 and J usage is TRBJ2-1, with D uncertain. Germline V gives CDR1 SGHDT, CDR2 YYEEEE. With 4 bases removed from V and 7 bases from J, the gap between germline ends came to 15 bases. This CDR3 is 14 amino acids long. CDR3 protein: CASSDPANWNEQFF. The CDR3 DNA reads TGTGCCAGCAGCGATCCGGCTAATTGGAATGAGCAGTTCTTC. Filled out from reference TRBV5-6 and TRBJ2-1, the complete variable domain reads DAGVTQSPTHLIKTRGQQVTLRCSPKSGHDTVSWYQQALGQGPQFIFQYYEEEERQRGNFPDRFSGHQFPNYSSELNVNALLLGDSALYLCASSDPANWNEQFFGPGTRLTVL.

The rearrangement joins TRBV13 to TRBJ1-6, with a tentative D call TRBD1 (5 bases). The V gene lost 3 bases and the J gene lost 10 bases, with 10 bases spanning the gap. The CDR3 contains 13 residues. The V gene's germline CDR1 is PRHDT and CDR2 FYEKMQ (reference sequence). The CDR3 nucleotides are TGTGCCAGCAGCTTTTGGGGCGGGTCACCCCTCCACTTT. It encodes CASSFWGGSPLHF.

V and J are TRBV11-2 and TRBJ2-1; no definite D call. Deletions cut 1 base from V and 7 bases from J, with 8 bases between. This CDR3 spans 13 amino acids. Germline values: CDR1 SGHAT, CDR2 FQNNGV. The DNA for the CDR3 is TGTGCCAGCAGCTTAGTCTTGGGAAATGAGCAGTTCTTC. It encodes CASSLVLGNEQFF.

This sequence joins TRBV7-2 and TRBJ1-1; the D gene is possibly TRBD1 (5 bases). Germline V gives CDR1 SGHTA, CDR2 FQGNSA. V shed 5 bases and J shed 0 bases, with 13 bases lying between them. The CDR3 extends over 15 amino acids. Here the CDR3 DNA reads TGTGCCAGCAGCCGAAACAGGTACATGAACACTGAAGCTTTCTTT. This encodes CASSRNRYMNTEAFF.

V gene TRBV4-2 combines with J gene TRBJ1-1; D is unclear. The germline gives CDR1 LGHNA, CDR2 YNFKEQ. This CDR3 comprises 14 residues. V dropped 0 bases and J dropped 8 bases, with 13 bases sitting between them. This CDR3 reads CASSQDGWVMEAFF. The DNA for the CDR3 is TGTGCCAGCAGCCAAGATGGATGGGTGATGGAAGCTTTCTTT.